The 5 T cell receptor beta chains below were found in one sample sequenced in a study of glioma-infiltrating T cells. Using RNA template, CDR3s of TCR alpha and beta were amplified with iRepertoire arm-PCR. TCRdb processed the multiplex PCR reads anew with MiXCR; each CDR3 protein has one entry. The table shows 85,000 to 110,000 distinct CDR3 sequences, with under 30% occurring only once. The sample comprised glioma tissue, nonneoplastic brain tissue, or PBMCs (not recorded which). These receptors all come from a human donor with low-grade glioma or glioblastoma, undergoing nonglioma brain surgery, or in good health (not recorded which).

The table lists this clonotype with many counts. The chain links TRBV19 to TRBJ2-3; D may match TRBD1 or TRBD2 (5 bases each). The CDR3 covers 13 residues. With 4 bases removed from V and 6 bases from J, the gap between germline ends came to 11 bases. Germline CDR1 and CDR2: LNHDA and SQIVND (reference sequence). CDR3 sequence reads: CASSSRDVDTQYF. CDR3 coding DNA: TGTGCCAGTAGTAGCAGGGACGTGGATACGCAGTATTTT.

This clonotype occurred many times. The chain's CDR3 is CASRKQGGREKLFF. The DNA for the CDR3 is TGTGCCAGCAGGAAACAGGGGGGACGCGAAAAACTGTTTTTT. The rearrangement links TRBV6-1 to TRBJ1-4; 8 bases fit TRBD1. The CDR3 consists of 14 residues. J was trimmed by 8 bases and V by 6 bases; bases with no gene match: 8. CDR1 MNHNS and CDR2 SASEGT come from the germline V gene.

This clonotype appeared many times. The rearrangement joins TRBV6-1 to TRBJ1-1, with D tentatively TRBD1 (5 bases). This CDR3 is built from 15 residues. The germline CDR1 and CDR2 sequences are MNHNS and SASEGT. Between the trimmed V and J ends, which lost 7 bases and 0 bases, there was a span of 15 bases. CDR3 in amino acids: CASTQRRGVNTEAFF. The CDR3 region has the DNA TGTGCCAGCACCCAGCGGAGAGGGGTGAACACTGAAGCTTTCTTT.

This clonotype was observed many times. This chain joins TRBV28 and TRBJ2-7; D remains unclear. The V and J ends lost 6 bases and 6 bases respectively, with 12 bases between them. The CDR3 contains 12 residues. Germline loops: CDR1 MDHEN, CDR2 SYDVKM. The CDR3 loop is CASSPPSGEQYF. CDR3 coding DNA: TGTGCCAGCAGCCCCCCGAGTGGCGAGCAGTACTTC.

This clonotype was found many times. The V and J genes are TRBV18 and TRBJ2-1; 11 positions agree with TRBD2. The germline V gene encodes CDR1 KGHSH and CDR2 LQKENI. V shed 2 bases and J 7 bases; nucleotides not matched to a gene: 7. The CDR3 loop spans 16 amino acids. The CDR3 DNA reads as TGTGCCAGCTCACCAGCCGCGGCTAGCGGGGGGAATGAGCAGTTCTTC. This codes for CASSPAAASGGNEQFF.